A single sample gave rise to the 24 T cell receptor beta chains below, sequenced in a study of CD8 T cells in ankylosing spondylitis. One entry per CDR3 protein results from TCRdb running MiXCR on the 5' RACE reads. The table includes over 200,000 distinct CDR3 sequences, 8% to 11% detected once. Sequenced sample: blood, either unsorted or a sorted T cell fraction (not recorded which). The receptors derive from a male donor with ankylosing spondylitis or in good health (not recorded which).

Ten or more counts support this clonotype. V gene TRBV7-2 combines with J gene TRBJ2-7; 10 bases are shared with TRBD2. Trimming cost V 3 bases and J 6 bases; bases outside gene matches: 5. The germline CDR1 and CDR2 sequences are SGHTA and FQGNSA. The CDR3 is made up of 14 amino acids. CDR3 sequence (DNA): TGTGCCAGCAGCTTCTCGTTAGCGGGGGGCGAGCAGTACTTC. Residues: CASSFSLAGGEQYF.

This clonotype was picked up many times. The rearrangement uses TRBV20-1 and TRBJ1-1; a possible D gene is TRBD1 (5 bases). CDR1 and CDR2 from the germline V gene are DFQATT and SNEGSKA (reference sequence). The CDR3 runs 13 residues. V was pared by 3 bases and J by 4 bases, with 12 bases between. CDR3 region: CSASLGGRTEAFF. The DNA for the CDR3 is TGCAGTGCTAGTCTGGGGGGACGCACTGAAGCTTTCTTT.

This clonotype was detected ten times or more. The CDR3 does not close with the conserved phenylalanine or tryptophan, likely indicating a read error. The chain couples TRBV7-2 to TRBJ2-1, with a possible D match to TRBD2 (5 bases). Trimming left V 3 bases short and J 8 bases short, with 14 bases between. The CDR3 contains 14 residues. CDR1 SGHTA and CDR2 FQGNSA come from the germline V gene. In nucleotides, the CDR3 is TGTGCCAGCAGCTTTGCGGGTTCGGGCGATGAGCAGTTCCTC. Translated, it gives CASSFAGSGDEQFL.

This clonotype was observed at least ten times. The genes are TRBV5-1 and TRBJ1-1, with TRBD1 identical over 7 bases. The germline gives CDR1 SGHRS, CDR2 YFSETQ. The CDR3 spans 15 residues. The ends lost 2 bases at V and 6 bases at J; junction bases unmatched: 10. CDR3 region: CASSFSTRGAAEAFF. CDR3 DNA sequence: TGCGCCAGCAGCTTCTCTACCAGGGGGGCCGCTGAAGCTTTCTTT.

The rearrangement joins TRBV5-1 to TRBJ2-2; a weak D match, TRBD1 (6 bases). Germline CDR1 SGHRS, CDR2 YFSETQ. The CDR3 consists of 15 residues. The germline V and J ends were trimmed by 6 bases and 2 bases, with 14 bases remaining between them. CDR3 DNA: TGCGCCAGCACCCAACAGGGACCTAACACCGGGGAGCTGTTTTTT. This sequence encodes CASTQQGPNTGELFF.

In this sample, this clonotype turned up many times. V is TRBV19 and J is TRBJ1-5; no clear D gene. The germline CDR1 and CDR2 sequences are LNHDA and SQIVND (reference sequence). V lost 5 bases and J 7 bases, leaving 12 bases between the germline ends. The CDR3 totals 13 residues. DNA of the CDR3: TGTGCCAGTAGTGGCAGGTGGGTCCAGCCCCAGCATTTT. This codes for CASSGRWVQPQHF.

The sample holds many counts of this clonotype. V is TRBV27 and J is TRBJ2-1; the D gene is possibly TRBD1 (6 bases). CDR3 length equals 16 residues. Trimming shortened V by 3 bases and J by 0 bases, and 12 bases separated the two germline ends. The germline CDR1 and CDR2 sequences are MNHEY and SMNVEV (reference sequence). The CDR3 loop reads CASSFIRTASYNEQFF. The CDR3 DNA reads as TGTGCCAGCAGTTTTATTAGGACAGCCTCCTACAATGAGCAGTTCTTC.

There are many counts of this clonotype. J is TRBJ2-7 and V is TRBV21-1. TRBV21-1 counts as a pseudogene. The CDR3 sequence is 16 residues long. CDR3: CASSKGLAQKRHEQYF. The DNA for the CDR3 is TGTGCCAGCAGCAAAGGGTTGGCACAAAAGCGCCACGAGCAGTACTTC.

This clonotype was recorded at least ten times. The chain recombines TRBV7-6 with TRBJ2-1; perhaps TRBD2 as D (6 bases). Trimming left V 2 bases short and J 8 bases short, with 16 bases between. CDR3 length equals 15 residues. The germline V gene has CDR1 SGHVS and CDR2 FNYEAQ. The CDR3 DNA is TGTGCCAGCAGCTTAAGAGGCGGGGTAACACATGAGCAGTTCTTC. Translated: CASSLRGGVTHEQFF.

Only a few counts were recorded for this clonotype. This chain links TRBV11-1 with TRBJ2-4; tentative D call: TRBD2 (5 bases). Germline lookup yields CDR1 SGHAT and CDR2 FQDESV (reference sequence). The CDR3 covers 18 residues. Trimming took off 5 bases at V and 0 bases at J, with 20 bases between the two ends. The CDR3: CASSRISSLGLAKNIQYF. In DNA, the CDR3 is TGTGCCAGCAGCCGCATATCCTCACTAGGACTAGCCAAAAACATTCAGTACTTC.

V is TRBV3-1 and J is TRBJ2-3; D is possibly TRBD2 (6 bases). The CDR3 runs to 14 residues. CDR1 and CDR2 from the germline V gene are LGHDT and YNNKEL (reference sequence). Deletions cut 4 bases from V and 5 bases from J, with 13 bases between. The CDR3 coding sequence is TGTGCCAGCAGCCGGGCAGGCGGGGTAGATACGCAGTATTTT. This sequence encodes CASSRAGGVDTQYF.

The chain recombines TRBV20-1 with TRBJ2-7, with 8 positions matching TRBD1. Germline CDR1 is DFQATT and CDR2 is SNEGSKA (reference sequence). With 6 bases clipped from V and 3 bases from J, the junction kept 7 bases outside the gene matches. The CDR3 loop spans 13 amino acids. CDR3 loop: CSAPDRVFYEQYF. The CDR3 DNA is TGCAGTGCCCCGGACAGGGTATTCTACGAGCAGTACTTC.

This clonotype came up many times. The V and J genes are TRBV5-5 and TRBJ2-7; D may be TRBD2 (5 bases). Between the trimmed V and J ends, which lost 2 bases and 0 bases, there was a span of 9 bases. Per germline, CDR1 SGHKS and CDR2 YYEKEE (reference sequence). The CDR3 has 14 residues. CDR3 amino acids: CASSFTGSSYEQYF. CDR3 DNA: TGTGCCAGCAGCTTCACGGGGAGCTCCTACGAGCAGTACTTC. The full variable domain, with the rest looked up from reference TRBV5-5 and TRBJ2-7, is DAGVTQSPTHLIKTRGQQVTLRCSPISGHKSVSWYQQVLGQGPQFIFQYYEKEERGRGNFPDRFSARQFPNYSSELNVNALLLGDSALYLCASSFTGSSYEQYFGPGTRLTVT.

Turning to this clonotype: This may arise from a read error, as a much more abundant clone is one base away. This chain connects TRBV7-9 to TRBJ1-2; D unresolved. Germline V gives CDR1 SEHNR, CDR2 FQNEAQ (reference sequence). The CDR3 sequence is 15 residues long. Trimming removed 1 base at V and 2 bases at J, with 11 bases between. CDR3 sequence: CASSLERGVNYGYTF. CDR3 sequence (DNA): TGTGCCAGCAGCTTAGAACGTGGGGTCAACTATGGCTACACCTTC.

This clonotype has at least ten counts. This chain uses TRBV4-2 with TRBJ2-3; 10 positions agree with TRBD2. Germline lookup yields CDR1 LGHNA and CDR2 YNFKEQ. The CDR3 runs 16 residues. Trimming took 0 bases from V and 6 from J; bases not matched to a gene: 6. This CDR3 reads CASSQDNLAGVDTQYF. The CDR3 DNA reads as TGTGCCAGCAGCCAAGATAACCTAGCGGGGGTCGATACGCAGTATTTT.

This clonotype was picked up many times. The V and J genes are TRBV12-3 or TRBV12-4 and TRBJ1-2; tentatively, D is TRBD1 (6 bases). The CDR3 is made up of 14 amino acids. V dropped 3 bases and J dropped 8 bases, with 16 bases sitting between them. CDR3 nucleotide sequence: TGTGCCAGCAGTTTCCTGGGGGGCGAGGGGGGCTACACCTTC. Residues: CASSFLGGEGGYTF.

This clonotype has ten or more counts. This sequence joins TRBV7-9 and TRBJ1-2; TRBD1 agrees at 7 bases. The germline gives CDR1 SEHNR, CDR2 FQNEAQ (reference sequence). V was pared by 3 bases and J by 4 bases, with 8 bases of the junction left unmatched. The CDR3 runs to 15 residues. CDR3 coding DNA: TGTGCCAGCAGCTTGGGGACAGCGCCTTTCTATGGCTACACCTTC. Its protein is CASSLGTAPFYGYTF. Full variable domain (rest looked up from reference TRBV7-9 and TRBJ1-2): DTGVSQNPRHKITKRGQNVTFRCDPISEHNRLYWYRQTLGQGPEFLTYFQNEAQLEKSRLLSDRFSAERPKGSFSTLEIQRTEQGDSAMYLCASSLGTAPFYGYTFGSGTRLTVV.

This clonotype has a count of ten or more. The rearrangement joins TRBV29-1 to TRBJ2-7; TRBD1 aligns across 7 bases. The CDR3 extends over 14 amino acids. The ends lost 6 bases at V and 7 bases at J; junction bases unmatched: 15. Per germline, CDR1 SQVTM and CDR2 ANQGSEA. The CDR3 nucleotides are TGCAGCGTCGAGACGACAGGGACCGTTCGGGAGCAGTACTTC. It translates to CSVETTGTVREQYF.

The CDR3 sequence is CASMGQDLATNEKLFF. The DNA for the CDR3 is TGTGCCAGCATGGGACAGGACCTTGCAACTAATGAAAAACTGTTTTTT. The gene calls are TRBV6-1 and TRBJ1-4; 8 nucleotides align to TRBD1. Germline values: CDR1 MNHNS, CDR2 SASEGT. V dropped 7 bases and J dropped 0; count of bases not matched to a gene: 7. CDR3 length equals 16 residues.

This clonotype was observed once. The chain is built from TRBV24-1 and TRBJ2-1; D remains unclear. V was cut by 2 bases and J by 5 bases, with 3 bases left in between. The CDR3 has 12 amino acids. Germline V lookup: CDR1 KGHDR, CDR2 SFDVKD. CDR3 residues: CATSDWDNEQFF. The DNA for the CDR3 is TGTGCCACCAGTGATTGGGACAATGAGCAGTTCTTC.

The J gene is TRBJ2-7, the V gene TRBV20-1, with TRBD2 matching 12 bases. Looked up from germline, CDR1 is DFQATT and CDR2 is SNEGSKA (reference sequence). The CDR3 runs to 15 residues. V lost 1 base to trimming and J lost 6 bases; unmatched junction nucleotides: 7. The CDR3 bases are TGCAGTGCTAGAGGATCTAGCGGGGGGGCCCCCGAGCAGTACTTC. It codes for CSARGSSGGAPEQYF.

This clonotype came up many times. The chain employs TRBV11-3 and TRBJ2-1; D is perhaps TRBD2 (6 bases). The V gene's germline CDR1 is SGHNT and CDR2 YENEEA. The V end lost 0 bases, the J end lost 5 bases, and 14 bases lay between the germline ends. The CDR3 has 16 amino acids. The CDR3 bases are TGTGCCAGCAGCTTAGATCTGGGGGGACGAAACAATGAGCAGTTCTTC. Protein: CASSLDLGGRNNEQFF.

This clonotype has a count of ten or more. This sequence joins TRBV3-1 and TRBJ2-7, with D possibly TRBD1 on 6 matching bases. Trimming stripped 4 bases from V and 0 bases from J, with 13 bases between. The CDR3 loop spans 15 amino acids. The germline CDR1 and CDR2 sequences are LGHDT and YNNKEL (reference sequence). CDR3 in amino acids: CASSPRQESSYEQYF. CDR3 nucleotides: TGTGCCAGCAGCCCCAGACAGGAGAGCTCCTACGAGCAGTACTTC.

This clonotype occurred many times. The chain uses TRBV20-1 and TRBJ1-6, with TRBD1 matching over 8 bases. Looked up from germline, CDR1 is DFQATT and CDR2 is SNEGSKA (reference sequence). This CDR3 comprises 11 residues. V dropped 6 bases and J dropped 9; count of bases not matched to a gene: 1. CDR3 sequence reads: CSATGGSPLHF. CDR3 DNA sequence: TGCAGTGCAACAGGGGGTTCACCCCTCCACTTT.